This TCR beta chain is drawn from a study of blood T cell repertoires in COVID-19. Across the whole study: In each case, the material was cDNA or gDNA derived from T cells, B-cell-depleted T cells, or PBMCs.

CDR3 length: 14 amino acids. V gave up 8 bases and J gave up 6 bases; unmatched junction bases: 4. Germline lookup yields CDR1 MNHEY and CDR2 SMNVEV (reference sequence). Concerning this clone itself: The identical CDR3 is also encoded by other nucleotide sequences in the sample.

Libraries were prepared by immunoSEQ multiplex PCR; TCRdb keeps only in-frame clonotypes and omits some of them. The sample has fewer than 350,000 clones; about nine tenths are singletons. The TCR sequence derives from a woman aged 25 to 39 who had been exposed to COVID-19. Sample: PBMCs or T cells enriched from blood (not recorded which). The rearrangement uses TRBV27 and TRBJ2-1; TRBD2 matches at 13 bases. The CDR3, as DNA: TGTGCCAGCCGGACTAGCGGGAGTAGCAATGAGCAGTTCTTC. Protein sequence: CASRTSGSSNEQFF.